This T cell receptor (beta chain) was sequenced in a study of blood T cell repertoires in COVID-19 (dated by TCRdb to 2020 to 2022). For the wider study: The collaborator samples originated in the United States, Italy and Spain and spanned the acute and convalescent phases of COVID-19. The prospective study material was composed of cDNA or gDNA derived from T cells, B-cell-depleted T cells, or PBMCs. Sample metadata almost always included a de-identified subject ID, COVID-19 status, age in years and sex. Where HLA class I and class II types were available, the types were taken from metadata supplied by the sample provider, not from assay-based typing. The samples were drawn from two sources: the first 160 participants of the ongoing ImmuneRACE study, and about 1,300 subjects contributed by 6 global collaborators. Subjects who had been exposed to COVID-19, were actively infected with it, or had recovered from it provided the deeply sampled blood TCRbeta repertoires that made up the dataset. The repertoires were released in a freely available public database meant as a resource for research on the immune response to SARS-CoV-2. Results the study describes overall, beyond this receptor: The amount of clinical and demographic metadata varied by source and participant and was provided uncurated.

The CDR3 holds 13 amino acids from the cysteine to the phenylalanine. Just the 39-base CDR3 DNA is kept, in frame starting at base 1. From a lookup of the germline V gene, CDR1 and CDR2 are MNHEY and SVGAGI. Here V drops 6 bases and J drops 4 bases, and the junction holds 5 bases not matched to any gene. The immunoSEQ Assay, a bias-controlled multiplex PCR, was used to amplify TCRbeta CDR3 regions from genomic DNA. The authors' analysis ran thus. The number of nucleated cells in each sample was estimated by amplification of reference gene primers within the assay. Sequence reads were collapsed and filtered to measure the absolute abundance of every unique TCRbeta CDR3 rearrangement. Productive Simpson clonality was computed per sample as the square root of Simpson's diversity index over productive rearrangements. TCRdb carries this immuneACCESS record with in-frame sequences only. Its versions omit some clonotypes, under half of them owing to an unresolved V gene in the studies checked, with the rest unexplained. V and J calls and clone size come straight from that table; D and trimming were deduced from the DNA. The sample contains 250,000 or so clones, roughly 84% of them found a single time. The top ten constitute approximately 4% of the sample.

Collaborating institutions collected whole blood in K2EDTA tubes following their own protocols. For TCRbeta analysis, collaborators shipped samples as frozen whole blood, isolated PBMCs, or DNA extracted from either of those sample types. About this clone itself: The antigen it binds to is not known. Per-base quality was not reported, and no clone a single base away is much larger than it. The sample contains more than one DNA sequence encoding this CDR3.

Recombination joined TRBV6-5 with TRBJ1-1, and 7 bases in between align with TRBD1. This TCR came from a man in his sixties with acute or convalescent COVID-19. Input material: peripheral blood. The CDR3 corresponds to CASSLPGGTEAFF. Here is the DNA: TGTGCCAGCAGCCTCCCAGGGGGCACTGAAGCTTTCTTT.